This entry is about one T cell receptor beta chain. Antigen unknown. The germline gene is not matched at one end of the junction; a read error may be the cause. The length of the CDR3 is 15 residues. Germline-derived CDR1 and CDR2 are SGHVS and FQNEAQ. This record belongs to a study of regulatory and conventional T cells in RAG deficiency. Study-wide results and limits: Shannon entropy was markedly lower and Simpson indices higher in RAG-deficient patients than control T-cell subsets. Omenn patients showed >90% Treg-Tconv overlap and shorter CDR3 lengths. Omenn syndrome and CID/AS patients had around 100-fold fewer unique Treg TCR beta sequences, versus about 10-fold elsewhere.

TCRdb's copy holds only in-frame clones and misses some; the assay was immunoSEQ multiplex PCR. Of around 37,000 clones detected, about 91% appear once; the ten largest clones hold roughly 13%. These data also featured in a second study, about regulatory T cells. That work states: The PCR used 52 TRBV and 13 TRBJ primers. Regulatory T cells showed the strongest V-J pair restriction and V/J gene skewing among patient repertoires.

The clonotype was recovered from a human donor in good health. The chain combines TRBV7-8 with TRBJ1-3; no firm D call. The sequencing sample was made of CD8+ T cells sorted from blood. The CDR3 coding sequence is TGTGCCTGCAGCTTAAATCCGGGTTCTGGAAACACCATATATTTT. Protein product: CACSLNPGSGNTIYF.